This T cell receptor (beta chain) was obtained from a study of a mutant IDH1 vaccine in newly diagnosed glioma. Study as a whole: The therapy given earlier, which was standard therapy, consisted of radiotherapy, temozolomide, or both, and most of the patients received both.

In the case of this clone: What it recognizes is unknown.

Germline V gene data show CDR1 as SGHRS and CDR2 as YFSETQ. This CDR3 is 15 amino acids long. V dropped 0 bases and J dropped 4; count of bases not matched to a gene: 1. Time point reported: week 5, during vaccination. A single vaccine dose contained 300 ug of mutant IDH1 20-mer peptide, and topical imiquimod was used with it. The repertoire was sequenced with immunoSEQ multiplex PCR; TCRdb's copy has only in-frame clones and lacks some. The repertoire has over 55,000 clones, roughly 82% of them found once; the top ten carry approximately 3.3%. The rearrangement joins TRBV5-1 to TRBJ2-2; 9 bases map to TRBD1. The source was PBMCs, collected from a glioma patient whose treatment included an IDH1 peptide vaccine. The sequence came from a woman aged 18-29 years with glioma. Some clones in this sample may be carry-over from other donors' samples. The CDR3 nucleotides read TGCGCCAGCAGCTTGGAACAGGGGGCCACCGGGGAGCTGTTTTTT. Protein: CASSLEQGATGELFF.